This T cell receptor (beta chain) was obtained from a study of STAT5B mutations in CD4+ large granular lymphocyte leukemia. At the level of the study: Among healthy controls, a particular HLA allele went with more CDR3 'QG' motifs.

V gave up 2 bases and J gave up 8 bases, with 9 bases separating them. CDR1 is MDHEN, CDR2 SYDVKM, per germline. This CDR3 has 12 residues. Libraries were prepared by immunoSEQ multiplex PCR; TCRdb keeps only in-frame clonotypes and omits some of them. This table holds more than 25,000 clones, approximately 80% found once. This TCR was sampled from a human donor in good health. The sequencing input was CD4+ T cells from blood buffy coats. This chain links TRBV28 with TRBJ1-2; D is ambiguous. This CDR3 is CASSLTGRGYTF. The CDR3 DNA reads TGTGCCAGCAGTTTAACTGGTCGGGGCTACACCTTC.